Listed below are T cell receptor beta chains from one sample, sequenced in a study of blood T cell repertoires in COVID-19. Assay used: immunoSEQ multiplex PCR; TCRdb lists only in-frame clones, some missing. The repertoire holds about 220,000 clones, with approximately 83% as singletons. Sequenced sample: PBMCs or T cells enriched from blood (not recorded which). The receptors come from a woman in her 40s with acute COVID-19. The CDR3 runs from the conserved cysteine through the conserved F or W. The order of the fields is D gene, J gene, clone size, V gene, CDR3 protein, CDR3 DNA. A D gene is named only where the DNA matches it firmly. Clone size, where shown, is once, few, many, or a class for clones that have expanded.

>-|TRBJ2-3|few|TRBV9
CASSVEGGPTDTQYF
TGTGCCAGCAGCGTGGAGGGCGGACCCACAGATACGCAGTATTTT
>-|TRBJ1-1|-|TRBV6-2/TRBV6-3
CASSFTGNTEAFF
TGTGCCAGCAGTTTTACAGGTAACACTGAAGCTTTCTTT
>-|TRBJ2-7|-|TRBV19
CASSPGSYEQYF
TGTGCCAGTAGTCCGGGTTCCTACGAGCAGTACTTC
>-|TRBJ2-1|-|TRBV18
CASSPPQGNQRFF
TGTGCCAGCTCACCACCCCAGGGCAATCAGCGTTTCTTC
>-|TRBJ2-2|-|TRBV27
CASSPGSWVRIGELFF
TGTGCCAGCAGTCCAGGGTCGTGGGTGCGGATCGGGGAGCTGTTTTTT
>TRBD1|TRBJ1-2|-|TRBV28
CASSTTGQGYYGYTF
TGTGCCAGCAGTACAACGGGACAGGGATATTATGGCTACACCTTC
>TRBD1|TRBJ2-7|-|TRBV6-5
CASKEAGGSYEQYF
TGTGCCAGCAAGGAGGCAGGGGGCTCCTACGAGCAGTACTTC
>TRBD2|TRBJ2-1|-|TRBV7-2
CASSPGASGFHEQFF
TGTGCCAGCAGCCCCGGGGCTAGCGGGTTCCATGAGCAGTTCTTC
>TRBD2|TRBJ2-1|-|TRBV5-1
CASSLAGTSGGAVVEQFF
TGCGCCAGCAGCTTGGCCGGGACTAGCGGGGGGGCCGTGGTTGAGCAGTTCTTC
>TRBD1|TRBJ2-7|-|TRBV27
CASSPRTGAAYEQYF
TGTGCCAGCAGTCCTAGGACAGGGGCCGCCTACGAGCAGTACTTC
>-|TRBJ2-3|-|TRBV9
CASSVESRSTDTQYF
TGTGCCAGCAGCGTAGAATCGCGGAGCACAGATACGCAGTATTTT
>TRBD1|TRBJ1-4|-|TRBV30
CAWDRAEKLFF
TGTGCCTGGGACAGGGCTGAAAAACTGTTTTTT
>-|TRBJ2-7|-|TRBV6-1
CASSERGNPTYEQYF
TGTGCCAGCAGTGAACGGGGAAATCCCACCTACGAGCAGTACTTC
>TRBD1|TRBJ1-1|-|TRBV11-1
CASSLNDRGEAFF
TGTGCCAGCAGCTTAAATGACAGGGGTGAAGCTTTCTTT
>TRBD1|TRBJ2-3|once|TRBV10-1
CASSEGQGATDTQYF
TGCGCCAGCAGTGAAGGGCAGGGGGCCACAGATACGCAGTATTTT
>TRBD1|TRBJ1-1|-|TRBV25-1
CASRRGTVMNTEAFF
TGTGCCAGCAGGAGGGGGACAGTGATGAACACTGAAGCTTTCTTT
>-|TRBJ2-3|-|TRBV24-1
CATSEPDPERGDTQYF
TGTGCCACCAGTGAACCCGACCCGGAACGGGGGGATACGCAGTATTTT
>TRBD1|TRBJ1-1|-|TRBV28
CASSLGQLEAFF
TGTGCCAGCAGTTTGGGACAGCTTGAAGCTTTCTTT
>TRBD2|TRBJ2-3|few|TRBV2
CASSEVGGGSDTQYF
TGTGCCAGCAGTGAGGTTGGCGGGGGGTCAGATACGCAGTATTTT
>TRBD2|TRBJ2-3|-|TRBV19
CASSIGTSGIGSTDTQYF
TGTGCCAGTAGCATCGGGACTAGCGGGATAGGAAGCACAGATACGCAGTATTTT
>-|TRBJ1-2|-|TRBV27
CASTPDGVGLDGYTF
TGTGCCAGCACCCCAGACGGGGTGGGATTGGATGGCTACACCTTC
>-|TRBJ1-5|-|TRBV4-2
CASSQGKGEHQPQHF
TGTGCCAGCAGCCAAGGAAAAGGGGAACACCAGCCCCAGCATTTT
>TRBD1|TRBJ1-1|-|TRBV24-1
CATSDSTGGMNTEAFF
TGTGCCACCAGTGACTCGACAGGGGGTATGAACACTGAAGCTTTCTTT
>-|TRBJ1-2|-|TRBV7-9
CASSLYGFYGYTF
TGTGCCAGCAGCTTATACGGGTTCTATGGCTACACCTTC
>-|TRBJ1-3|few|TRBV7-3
CASSAAGSIGNTIYF
TGTGCCAGCAGCGCCGCAGGTTCCATCGGAAACACCATATATTTT
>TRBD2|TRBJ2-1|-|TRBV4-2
CASSQGASGGVNEQFF
TGTGCCAGCAGCCAAGGGGCTAGCGGGGGGGTCAATGAGCAGTTCTTC
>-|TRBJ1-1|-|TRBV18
CASSLDLTGEAFF
TGTGCCAGCTCACTAGACCTTACAGGGGAAGCTTTCTTT
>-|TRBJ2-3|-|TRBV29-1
CSVASVSTDTQYF
TGCAGCGTTGCGTCGGTTAGCACAGATACGCAGTATTTT
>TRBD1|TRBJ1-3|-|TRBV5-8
CASSDRDRIFLNTIYF
TGTGCCAGCAGCGACCGGGACAGAATCTTTTTAAACACCATATATTTT
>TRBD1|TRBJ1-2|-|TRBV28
CASSEDRGYGYTF
TGTGCCAGCAGTGAAGACAGGGGCTATGGCTACACCTTC
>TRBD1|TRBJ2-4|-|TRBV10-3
CAISESGTGIAKNIQYF
TGTGCCATCAGTGAGTCCGGGACAGGGATAGCCAAAAACATTCAGTACTTC
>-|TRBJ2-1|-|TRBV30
CAFRGGSWGEQFF
TGTGCCTTCAGGGGCGGGAGTTGGGGTGAGCAGTTCTTC
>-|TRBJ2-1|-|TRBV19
CASSTHQEQFF
TGTGCCAGTAGTACGCACCAGGAGCAGTTCTTC
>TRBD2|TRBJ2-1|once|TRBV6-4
CASSDSGTSGVGEQFF
TGTGCCAGCAGTGACTCCGGGACTAGCGGGGTCGGTGAGCAGTTCTTC
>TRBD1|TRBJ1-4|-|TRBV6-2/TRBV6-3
CASSSGQEWDEKLFF
TGTGCCAGCAGCTCCGGACAGGAATGGGATGAAAAACTGTTTTTT
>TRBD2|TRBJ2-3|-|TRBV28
CASSGAGGGMDTQYF
TGTGCCAGCAGTGGAGCGGGGGGCGGGATGGATACGCAGTATTTT
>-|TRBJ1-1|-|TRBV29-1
CSVKGMNTEAFF
TGCAGCGTTAAGGGGATGAACACTGAAGCTTTCTTT
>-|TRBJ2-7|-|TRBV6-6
CASSYGHYEQYF
TGTGCCAGCAGTTACGGCCACTACGAGCAGTACTTC
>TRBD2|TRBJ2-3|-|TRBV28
CASSLYTSASTDTQYF
TGTGCCAGCAGTTTATACACTAGCGCGAGCACAGATACGCAGTATTTT